This T cell receptor (beta chain) was recorded in a study of shared clonotypes between healthy human individuals. Study-level information: The composition of the donors was a couple of women and a few men aged 18 to 49.

Naive CD4+ cells were CD45RA-selected; the remaining cells were memory. In the sorted-subset replicate PCRs, approximately 200 ng DNA, around 32,000 T cell genomes, was used. Produced via immunoSEQ multiplex PCR; TCRdb's table is partial and in-frame only. The sample yields approximately 620,000 clones, almost 97% seen once. Sequenced input: naive CD4+ T cells sorted from blood. Subset denoted: CD45RA+ positively selected. The clonotype comes from a woman in her 30s in good health.

The CDR3 region is CAINAGAGTNTGELFF. CDR3 nucleotide sequence: TGTGCCATCAACGCAGGAGCCGGTACGAACACCGGGGAGCTGTTTTTT. The chain carries TRBV10-3 and TRBJ2-2; D is undetermined. Trimming took off 7 bases at V and 0 bases at J, with 15 bases between the two ends. The CDR3 runs to 16 residues. The germline CDR1 and CDR2 sequences are ENHRY and SYGVKD.